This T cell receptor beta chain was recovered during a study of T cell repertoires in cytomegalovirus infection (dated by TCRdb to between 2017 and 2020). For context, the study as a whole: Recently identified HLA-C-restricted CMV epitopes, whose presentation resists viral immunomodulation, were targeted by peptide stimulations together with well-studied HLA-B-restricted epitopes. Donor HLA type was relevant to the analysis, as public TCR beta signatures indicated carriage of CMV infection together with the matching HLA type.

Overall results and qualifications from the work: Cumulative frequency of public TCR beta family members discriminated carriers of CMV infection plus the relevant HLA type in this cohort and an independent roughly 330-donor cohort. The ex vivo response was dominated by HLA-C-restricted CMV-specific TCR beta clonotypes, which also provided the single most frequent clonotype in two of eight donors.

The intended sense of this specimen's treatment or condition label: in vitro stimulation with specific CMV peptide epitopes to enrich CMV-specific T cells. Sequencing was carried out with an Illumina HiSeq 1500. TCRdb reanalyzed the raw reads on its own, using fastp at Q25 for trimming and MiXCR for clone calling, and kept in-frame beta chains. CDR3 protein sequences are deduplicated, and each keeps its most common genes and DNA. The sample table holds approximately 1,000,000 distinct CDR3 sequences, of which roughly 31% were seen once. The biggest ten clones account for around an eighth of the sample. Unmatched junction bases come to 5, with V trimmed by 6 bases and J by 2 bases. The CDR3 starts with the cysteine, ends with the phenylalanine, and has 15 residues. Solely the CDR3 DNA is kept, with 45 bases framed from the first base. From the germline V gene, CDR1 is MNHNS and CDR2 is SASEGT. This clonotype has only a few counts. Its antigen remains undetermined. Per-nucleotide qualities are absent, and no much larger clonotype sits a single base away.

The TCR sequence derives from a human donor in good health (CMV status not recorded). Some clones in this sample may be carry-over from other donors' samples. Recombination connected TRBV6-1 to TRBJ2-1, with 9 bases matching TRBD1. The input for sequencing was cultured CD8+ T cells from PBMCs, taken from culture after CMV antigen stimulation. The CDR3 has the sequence CASRRTGDTYNEQFF. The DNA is TGTGCCAGCAGGAGGACAGGGGACACCTACAATGAGCAGTTCTTC.